The rows below give T cell receptor beta chains drawn from one sample of a study of T-cell reconstitution after alpha-beta-depleted transplantation in children. Each CDR3 protein gets one entry after TCRdb re-called the PCR reads with MiXCR. The repertoire holds about 980,000 distinct CDR3 sequences, with under 30% as singletons. The sample in question was PBMCs, mostly from graft donor cells, obtained 360 days after TCRalphabeta/CD19-depleted stem cell transplant. The receptors originated from a boy less than two years old who had a stem cell transplant for SCID, so the T cells may come from the graft donor. Both conserved end residues are trimmed from each CDR3. Clone sizes are given selectively: once, few, many, or a class where the clone is expanded.

V: TRBV10-3
size: -
CDR3: AISEGDPKAF

V: TRBV20-1
size: few
CDR3: SAGDVSYEQY

V: TRBV27
size: once
CDR3: ASSGHQGMDYEQY

V: TRBV2
size: -
CDR3: ASSERRSSYNEQF

V: TRBV5-1
size: few
CDR3: ASTPTGPNEQY

V: TRBV29-1
size: few
CDR3: SVVGTWDTEAF

V: TRBV7-8
size: -
CDR3: ASSYYNRDLYGELF

V: TRBV4-1
size: many
CDR3: ASSQEWQETQY

V: TRBV3-1
size: few
CDR3: ASSPSDSRHEQY

V: TRBV20-1
size: few
CDR3: SASAGRPYNEQF

V: TRBV12-3/TRBV12-4
size: -
CDR3: ASSFLGLGEKLF

V: TRBV9
size: -
CDR3: ASSVRGAVQETQY

V: TRBV19
size: -
CDR3: ASTDGRGGTDTQY

V: TRBV20-1
size: -
CDR3: SAPQRWVAGTEAF

V: TRBV20-1
size: -
CDR3: SARVGGNIQY

V: TRBV5-1
size: -
CDR3: ASSFFPSGTSPNIQY

V: TRBV7-2
size: -
CDR3: ASSLAVGGASGETQY

V: TRBV20-1
size: -
CDR3: SATENSYKQY

V: TRBV7-9
size: once
CDR3: ASSGGLAVEKLF

V: TRBV25-1
size: -
CDR3: ASSDLPGELF

V: TRBV15
size: few
CDR3: ATSRGPRGSSYEQY

V: TRBV20-1
size: few
CDR3: SARGHTQETQY

V: TRBV10-3
size: -
CDR3: AISGEGAEQF

V: TRBV5-1
size: few
CDR3: ASSLLTGAQLAKNIQY

V: TRBV6-2/TRBV6-3
size: many
CDR3: ASSYRGLDSYEQY

V: TRBV20-1
size: -
CDR3: SASRDRGPDDEQF

V: TRBV7-9
size: few
CDR3: ASSLAPGASGPDTQY

V: TRBV4-3
size: few
CDR3: ASSRGTSSFQETQY

V: TRBV7-9
size: -
CDR3: ASSALDFGGAF

V: TRBV12-3/TRBV12-4
size: -
CDR3: ASSLVGEPQY

V: TRBV4-3
size: few
CDR3: ASSQGWRTWEGTDTQY

V: TRBV2
size: few
CDR3: ASSVNEDTQY

V: TRBV5-1
size: few
CDR3: ASTFWSYQETQY

V: TRBV4-2
size: few
CDR3: ASSQDEAYTIY

V: TRBV29-1
size: -
CDR3: SVGIPLQETQY

V: TRBV12-3/TRBV12-4
size: -
CDR3: ASSFFWPGELF

V: TRBV20-1
size: few
CDR3: SARAQYNEQF

V: TRBV7-2
size: -
CDR3: ASSLVSGRVTDTQY

V: TRBV6-5
size: -
CDR3: ASSYSEGVLT

V: TRBV5-5
size: few
CDR3: ATLPRAGNTGELF

V: TRBV12-3/TRBV12-4
size: -
CDR3: ASSSQGTSSYNEQF

V: TRBV7-9
size: few
CDR3: ASSTQGRLNTEAF

V: TRBV11-2
size: -
CDR3: ASSLGLGRTSSTDTQY

V: TRBV25-1
size: -
CDR3: ASSEAGVGYGYT

V: TRBV24-1
size: few
CDR3: ATSDLDQGGTEAF